The source of this TCR beta chain is a study of T cells in Graves' hyperthyroidism and ophthalmopathy. Orbital computed tomography, thyroid ultrasound, serum thyroxine and TRAb, and clinical symptoms together informed the diagnoses. The sample holds many counts of this clonotype. Looked up from germline, CDR1 is KGHSH and CDR2 is LQKENI. With 2 bases clipped from V and 0 bases from J, the junction kept 10 bases outside the gene matches. CDR3 length: 18 residues. RNA transcripts gave rise to amplified TCR beta CDR3 regions. The study used the HTBI primer set for a first-round RT-PCR of the TCR CDR3. MiXCR was run by TCRdb on the multiplex PCR reads, yielding one entry per CDR3 protein. This sample carries around 600,000 distinct CDR3 sequences, less than 20% of them seen once, and the ten largest clones take approximately 7%.

The genes are TRBV18 and TRBJ1-1; 9 nucleotides line up with TRBD1. Sequenced: blood. This clonotype was obtained from a woman in her twenties or thirties with Graves' hyperthyroidism. This CDR3 is CASSPGSQGARLNTEAFF. The DNA of the CDR3 is TGTGCCAGCTCACCAGGGTCACAGGGGGCACGTCTGAACACTGAAGCTTTCTTT.